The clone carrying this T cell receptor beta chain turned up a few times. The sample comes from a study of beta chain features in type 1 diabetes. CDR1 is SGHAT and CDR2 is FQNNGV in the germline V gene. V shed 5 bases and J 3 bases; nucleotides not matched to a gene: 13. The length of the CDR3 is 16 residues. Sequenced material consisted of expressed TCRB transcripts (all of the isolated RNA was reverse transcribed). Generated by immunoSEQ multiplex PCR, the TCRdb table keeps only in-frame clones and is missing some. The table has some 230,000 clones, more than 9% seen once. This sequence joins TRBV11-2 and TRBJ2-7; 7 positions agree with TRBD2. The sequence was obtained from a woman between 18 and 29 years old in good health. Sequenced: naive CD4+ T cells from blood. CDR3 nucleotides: TGTGCCAGCAGCCCCCCTAGGGGAGGGCAATACTACGAGCAGTACTTC. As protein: CASSPPRGGQYYEQYF.